This TCR beta chain derives from a study of blood T cell repertoires in COVID-19. The protocol was immunoSEQ multiplex PCR, while the TCRdb copy is restricted to in-frame clones and leaves out a portion. This sample has some 290,000 clones, with approximately 91% found just once. In terms of age and location, participants ranged from roughly 18 to 95 years and lived in under 30 US areas. Participants' own reports of clinical history determined their cohort assignment. No more than 2 weeks before study entry, exposed participants had met a case of COVID-19. The length of the CDR3 is 14 residues. Germline values: CDR1 MNHEY, CDR2 SMNVEV (reference sequence). Trimming left V 6 bases short and J 4 bases short, with 15 bases between.

Sequences were obtained from PBMCs or T cells enriched from blood (not recorded which). This clonotype originated in a woman aged 25 to 39 who had been exposed to COVID-19. This chain joins TRBV27 and TRBJ1-1; D possibly corresponds to TRBD1 (5 bases). In DNA, the CDR3 is TGTGCCAGCAGCCCCGCCAGGGCTGGCACTGAAGCTTTCTTT. Translating gives CASSPARAGTEAFF.